This T cell receptor beta chain was profiled in a study of blood T cell repertoires in COVID-19. Overall study: Samples taken during acute and convalescent COVID-19 were collected in the United States, Italy and Spain. T cells, B-cell-depleted T cells, or PBMCs supplied cDNA or gDNA.

As processed by the authors: Quantification of nucleated cells was approximated via reference gene primer amplification. Method: immunoSEQ multiplex PCR; TCRdb's copy keeps in-frame clones and lacks some. V and J calls plus clone size are reproduced from that table; the DNA served to infer D and trimming. The data contain roughly 170,000 clones, 70% to 90% of them singletons. This CDR3 is built from 13 residues. The V end was cut by 4 bases, the J end by 9 bases, with 15 bases between. CDR1 and CDR2 from the germline V gene are LGHDT and YNNKEL (reference sequence). The source material was peripheral blood. The J gene is TRBJ1-1, the V gene TRBV3-1 (or the pseudogene TRBV3-2); possible D gene TRBD1, 6 bases. The TCR comes from a man aged 65 to 85 with active or convalescent COVID-19. The CDR3 here is CASSLRGGAKAFF. The CDR3 bases are TGTGCCAGCAGCCTCCGGGGGGGGGCCAAAGCTTTCTTT.